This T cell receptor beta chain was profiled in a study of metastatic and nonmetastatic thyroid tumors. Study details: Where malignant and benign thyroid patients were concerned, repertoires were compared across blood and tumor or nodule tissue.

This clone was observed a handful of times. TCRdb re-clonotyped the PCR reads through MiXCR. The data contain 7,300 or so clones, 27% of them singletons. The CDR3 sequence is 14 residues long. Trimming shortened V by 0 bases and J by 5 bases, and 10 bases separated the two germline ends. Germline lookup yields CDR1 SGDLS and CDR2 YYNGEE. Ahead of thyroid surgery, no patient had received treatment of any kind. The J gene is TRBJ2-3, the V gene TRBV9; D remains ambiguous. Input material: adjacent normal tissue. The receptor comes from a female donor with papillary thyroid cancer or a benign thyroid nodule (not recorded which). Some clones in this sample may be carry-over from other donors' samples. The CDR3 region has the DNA TGTGCCAGCAGCGTAGACATCCTGGAAGATACGCAGTATTTT. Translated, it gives CASSVDILEDTQYF.